These 6 T cell receptor beta chains share one sample of origin, sequenced in a study of T cell repertoires in cytomegalovirus infection. These receptors' targets are unknown. MiXCR was run by TCRdb on the reads, yielding one entry per CDR3 protein. Of about 68,000 distinct CDR3 sequences listed, about 23% are singletons. The sample consisted of PBMCs, sequenced either directly or after in vitro stimulation (not recorded which). All receptors come from a human donor in good health (CMV status not recorded). Some clones in this sample may be carry-over from other donors' samples.

The V gene is TRBV19, the J gene TRBJ1-5; no firm D call. Germline V CDR1 and CDR2: LNHDA, SQIVND (reference sequence). Trimming removed 3 bases at V and 2 bases at J, with 11 bases between. The CDR3 totals 15 residues. The CDR3 DNA is TGTGCCAGTAGTATGACTCCAATGGGCAATCAGCCCCAGCATTTT. This encodes CASSMTPMGNQPQHF.

The J gene is TRBJ2-3, the V gene TRBV7-6, with 13 bases that match TRBD2. Germline-derived CDR1 and CDR2 are SGHVS and FNYEAQ. Losses at the gene ends were 5 bases for V and 6 bases for J; bases not matched to a gene: 5. The CDR3 has 15 residues. The CDR3 region is CASSKGLAGVDTQYF. The DNA for the CDR3 is TGTGCCAGCAGCAAAGGACTAGCGGGAGTTGATACGCAGTATTTT.

The chain carries TRBV5-6 and TRBJ2-3; no clear D. Germline V gives CDR1 SGHDT, CDR2 YYEEEE. Trimming stripped 4 bases from V and 2 bases from J, with 17 bases between. The CDR3 has 16 residues. The CDR3: CASSARTAAFTDTQYF. CDR3 nucleotide sequence: TGTGCCAGCAGCGCGAGGACGGCGGCCTTCACAGATACGCAGTATTTT.

The J gene is TRBJ2-3, the V gene TRBV14; D perhaps matches TRBD2 (6 bases). The CDR3 is 16 amino acids. The V gene lost 1 base and the J gene lost 5 bases, with 16 bases spanning the gap. Germline V gene data show CDR1 as SGHDN and CDR2 as FVKESK. The CDR3 spells CASSQVGSHSGDTQYF. The CDR3 DNA sequence: TGTGCCAGCAGCCAAGTGGGGTCCCATAGCGGAGATACGCAGTATTTT.

The gene calls are TRBV20-1 and TRBJ2-5; D remains ambiguous. The V end lost 0 bases, the J end lost 5 bases, and 7 bases lay between the germline ends. Germline CDR1 DFQATT, CDR2 SNEGSKA (reference sequence). The CDR3 loop spans 12 amino acids. The CDR3 region has the DNA TGCAGTGCTAGAGATTGGGATGAGACCCAGTACTTC. This encodes CSARDWDETQYF.

This clonotype came up many times. The germline gene is not matched at one end of the junction; a read error may be the cause. The genes are TRBV7-7 and TRBJ2-1; D unresolved. CDR3 length: 15 amino acids. CDR1 and CDR2 (germline): SSHAT, FNYEAQ (reference sequence). The CDR3 region has the DNA TGTGCTAGCAGCTCCGACACCTCATCATTCAATGAGCAGTTCTTC. Protein product: CASSSDTSSFNEQFF. Full variable domain (missing parts from reference TRBV7-7 and TRBJ2-1): GAGVSQSPRYKVTKRGQDVTLRCDPISSHATLYWYQQALGQGPEFLTYFNYEAQPDKSGLPSDRFSAERPEGSISTLTIQRTEQRDSAMYRCASSSDTSSFNEQFFGPGTRLTVL.